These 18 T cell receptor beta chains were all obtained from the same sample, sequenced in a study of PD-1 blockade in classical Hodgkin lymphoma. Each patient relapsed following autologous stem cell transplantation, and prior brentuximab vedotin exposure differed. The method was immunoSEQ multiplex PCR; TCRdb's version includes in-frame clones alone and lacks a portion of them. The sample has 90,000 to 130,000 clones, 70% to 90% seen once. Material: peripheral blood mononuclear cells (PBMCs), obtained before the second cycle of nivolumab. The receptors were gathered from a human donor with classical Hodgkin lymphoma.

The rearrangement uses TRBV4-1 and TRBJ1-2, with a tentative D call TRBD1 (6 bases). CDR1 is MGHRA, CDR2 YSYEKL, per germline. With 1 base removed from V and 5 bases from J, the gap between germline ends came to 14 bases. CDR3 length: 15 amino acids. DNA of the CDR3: TGCGCCAGCAGCCAAGGAAACAGGGAGGAATATGGCTACACCTTC. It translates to CASSQGNREEYGYTF.

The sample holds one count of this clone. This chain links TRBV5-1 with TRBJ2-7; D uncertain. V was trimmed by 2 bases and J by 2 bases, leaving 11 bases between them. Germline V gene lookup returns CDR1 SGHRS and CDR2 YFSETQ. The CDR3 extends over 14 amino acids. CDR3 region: CASSFTTETYEQYF. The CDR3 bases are TGCGCCAGCAGCTTTACCACGGAGACCTACGAGCAGTACTTC.

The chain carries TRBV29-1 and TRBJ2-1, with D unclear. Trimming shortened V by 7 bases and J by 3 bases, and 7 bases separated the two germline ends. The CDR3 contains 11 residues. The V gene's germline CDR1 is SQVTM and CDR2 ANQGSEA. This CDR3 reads CSAEDYNEQFF. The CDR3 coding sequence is TGCAGCGCGGAAGACTACAATGAGCAGTTCTTC.

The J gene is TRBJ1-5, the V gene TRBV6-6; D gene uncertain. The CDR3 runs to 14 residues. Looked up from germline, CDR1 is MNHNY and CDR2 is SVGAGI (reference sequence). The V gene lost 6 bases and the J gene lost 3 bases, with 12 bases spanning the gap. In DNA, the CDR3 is TGTGCCAGCAGAGCTGGAGCAGCCAATCAGCCCCAGCATTTT. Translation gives CASRAGAANQPQHF.

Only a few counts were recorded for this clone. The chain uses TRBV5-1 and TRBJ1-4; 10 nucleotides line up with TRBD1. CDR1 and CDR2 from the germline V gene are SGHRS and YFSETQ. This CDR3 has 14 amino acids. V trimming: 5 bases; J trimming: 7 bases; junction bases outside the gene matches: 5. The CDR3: CASRAGTGAEKLFF. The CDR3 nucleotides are TGCGCCAGCAGGGCCGGGACAGGGGCTGAAAAACTGTTTTTT.

The chain's CDR3 is CAIAGQFAYEQYF. The CDR3, as DNA: TGTGCCATCGCCGGACAGTTTGCCTACGAGCAGTACTTC. This chain joins TRBV10-3 and TRBJ2-7; weak D call: TRBD1 (6 bases). V was clipped by 8 bases and J by 2 bases, with 13 bases between them. CDR3 size: 13 residues. Germline V gives CDR1 ENHRY, CDR2 SYGVKD.

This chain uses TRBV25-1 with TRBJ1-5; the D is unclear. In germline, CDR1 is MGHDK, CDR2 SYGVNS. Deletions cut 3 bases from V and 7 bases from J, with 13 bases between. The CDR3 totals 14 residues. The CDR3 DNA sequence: TGTGCCAGCAGTGACCCGGGGTTGGGACAGCCCCAGCATTTT. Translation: CASSDPGLGQPQHF. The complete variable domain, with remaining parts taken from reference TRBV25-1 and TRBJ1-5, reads EADIYQTPRYLVIGTGKKITLECSQTMGHDKMYWYQQDPGMELHLIHYSYGVNSTEKGDLSSESTVSRIRTEHFPLTLESARPSHTSQYLCASSDPGLGQPQHFGDGTRLSIL.

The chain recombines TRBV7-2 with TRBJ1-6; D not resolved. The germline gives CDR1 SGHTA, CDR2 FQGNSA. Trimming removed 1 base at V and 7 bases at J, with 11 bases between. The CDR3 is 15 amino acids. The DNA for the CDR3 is TGTGCCAGCAGCTTAGTAGCGGGGATAAATTCACCCCTCCACTTT. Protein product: CASSLVAGINSPLHF.

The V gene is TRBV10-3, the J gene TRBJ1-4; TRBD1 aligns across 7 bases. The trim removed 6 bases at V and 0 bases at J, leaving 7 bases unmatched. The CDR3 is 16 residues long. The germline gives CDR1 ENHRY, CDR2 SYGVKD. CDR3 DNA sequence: TGTGCCATCAGCCCGGGACAGCTTGCAACTAATGAAAAACTGTTTTTT. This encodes CAISPGQLATNEKLFF.

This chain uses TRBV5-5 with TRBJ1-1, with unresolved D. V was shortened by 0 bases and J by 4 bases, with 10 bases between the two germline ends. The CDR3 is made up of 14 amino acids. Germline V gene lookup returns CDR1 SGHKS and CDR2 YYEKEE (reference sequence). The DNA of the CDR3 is TGTGCCAGCAGCTTGGTTGTTGTCGGCACTGAAGCTTTCTTT. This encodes CASSLVVVGTEAFF.

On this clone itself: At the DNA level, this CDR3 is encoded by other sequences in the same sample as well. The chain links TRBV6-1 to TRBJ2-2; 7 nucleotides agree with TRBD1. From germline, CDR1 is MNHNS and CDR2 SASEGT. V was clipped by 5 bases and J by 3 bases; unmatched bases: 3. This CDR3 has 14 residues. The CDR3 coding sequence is TGTGCCAGCAGTCCCCAGGGGGACACCGGGGAGCTGTTTTTT. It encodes CASSPQGDTGELFF.

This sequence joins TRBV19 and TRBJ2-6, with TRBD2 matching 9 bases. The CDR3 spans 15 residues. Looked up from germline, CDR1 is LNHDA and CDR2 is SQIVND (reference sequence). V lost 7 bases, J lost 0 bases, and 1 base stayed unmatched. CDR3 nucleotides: TGTGCCAGTATTAGCGGGGGCTCTGGGGCCAACGTCCTGACTTTC. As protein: CASISGGSGANVLTF.

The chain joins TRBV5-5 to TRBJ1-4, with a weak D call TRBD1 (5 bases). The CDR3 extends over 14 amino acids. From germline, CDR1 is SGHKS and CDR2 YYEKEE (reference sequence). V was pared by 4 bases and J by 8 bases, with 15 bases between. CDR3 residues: CASSPDPRDEKLFF. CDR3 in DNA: TGTGCCAGCAGCCCGGACCCTAGGGACGAAAAACTGTTTTTT. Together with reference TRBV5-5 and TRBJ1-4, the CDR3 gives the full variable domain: DAGVTQSPTHLIKTRGQQVTLRCSPISGHKSVSWYQQVLGQGPQFIFQYYEKEERGRGNFPDRFSARQFPNYSSELNVNALLLGDSALYLCASSPDPRDEKLFFGSGTQLSVL.

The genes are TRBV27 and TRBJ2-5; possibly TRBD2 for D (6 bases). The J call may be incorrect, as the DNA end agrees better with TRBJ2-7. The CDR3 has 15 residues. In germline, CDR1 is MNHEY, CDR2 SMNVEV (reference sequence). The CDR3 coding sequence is TGTGCCAGCAGTTTATTTAGCGGCAGCTCCTACGAGCAGTACTTC. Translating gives CASSLFSGSSYEQYF.

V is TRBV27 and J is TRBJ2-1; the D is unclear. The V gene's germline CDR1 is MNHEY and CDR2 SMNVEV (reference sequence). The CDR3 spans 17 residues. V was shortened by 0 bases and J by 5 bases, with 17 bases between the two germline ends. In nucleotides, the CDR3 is TGTGCCAGCAGTTTATCGTCAGGCCAGAAGGCGAACAATGAGCAGTTCTTC. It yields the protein CASSLSSGQKANNEQFF.

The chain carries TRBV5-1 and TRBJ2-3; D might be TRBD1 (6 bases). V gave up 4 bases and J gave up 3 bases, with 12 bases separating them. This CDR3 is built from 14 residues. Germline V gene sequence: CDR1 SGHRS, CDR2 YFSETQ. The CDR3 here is CASSVTGLTDTQYF. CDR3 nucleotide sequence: TGCGCCAGCAGCGTTACAGGGTTGACAGATACGCAGTATTTT.

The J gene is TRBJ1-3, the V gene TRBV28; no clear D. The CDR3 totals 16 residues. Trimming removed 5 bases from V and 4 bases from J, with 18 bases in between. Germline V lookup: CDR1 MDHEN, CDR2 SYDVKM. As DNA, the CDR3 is TGTGCCAGCAGTCCCCTCGAGATCACTATAGGAAACACCATATATTTT. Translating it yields CASSPLEITIGNTIYF.

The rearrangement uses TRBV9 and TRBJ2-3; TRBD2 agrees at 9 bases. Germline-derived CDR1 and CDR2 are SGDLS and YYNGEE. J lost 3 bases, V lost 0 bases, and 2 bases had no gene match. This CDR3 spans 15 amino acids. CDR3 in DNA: TGTGCCAGCAGCGTAGCCAGCGGGAGGACAGATACGCAGTATTTT. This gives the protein CASSVASGRTDTQYF.